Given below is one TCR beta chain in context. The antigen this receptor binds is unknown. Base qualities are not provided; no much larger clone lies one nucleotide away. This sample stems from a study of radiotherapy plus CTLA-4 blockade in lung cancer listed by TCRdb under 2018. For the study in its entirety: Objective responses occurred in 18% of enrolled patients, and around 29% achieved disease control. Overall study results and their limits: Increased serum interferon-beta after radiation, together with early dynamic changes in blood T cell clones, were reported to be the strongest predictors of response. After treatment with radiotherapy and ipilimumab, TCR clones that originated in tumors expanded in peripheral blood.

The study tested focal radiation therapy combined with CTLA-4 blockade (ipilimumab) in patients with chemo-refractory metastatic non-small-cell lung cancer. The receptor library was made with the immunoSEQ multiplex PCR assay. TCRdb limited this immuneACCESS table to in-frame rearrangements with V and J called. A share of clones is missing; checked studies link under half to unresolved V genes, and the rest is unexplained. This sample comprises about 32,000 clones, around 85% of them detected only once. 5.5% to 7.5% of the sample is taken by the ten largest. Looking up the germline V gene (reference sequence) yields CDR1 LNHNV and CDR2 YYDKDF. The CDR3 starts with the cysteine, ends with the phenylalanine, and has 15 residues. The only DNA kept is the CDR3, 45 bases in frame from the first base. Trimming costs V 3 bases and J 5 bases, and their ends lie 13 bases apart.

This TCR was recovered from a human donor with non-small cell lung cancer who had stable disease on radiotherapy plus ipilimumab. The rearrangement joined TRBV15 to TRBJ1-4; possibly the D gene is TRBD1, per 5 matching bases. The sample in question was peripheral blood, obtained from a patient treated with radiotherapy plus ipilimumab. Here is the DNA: TGTGCCACCAGCAGGGAATCCGGGGGGAATGAAAAACTGTTTTTT. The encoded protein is CATSRESGGNEKLFF. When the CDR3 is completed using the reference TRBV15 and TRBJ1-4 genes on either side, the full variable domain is DAMVIQNPRYQVTQFGKPVTLSCSQTLNHNVMYWYQQKSSQAPKLLFHYYDKDFNNEADTPDNFQSRRPNTSFCFLDIRSPGLGDTAMYLCATSRESGGNEKLFFGSGTQLSVL.